A single sample is the source of the 2 T cell receptor beta chains below, sequenced in a study of human T cells and chemical hapten exposure. TCRdb passed the RACE reads through MiXCR, listing each CDR3 protein once. The table has approximately 60,000 distinct CDR3 sequences, 11% seen once. Documented time point: patch test 3, about 24 weeks after DPC sensitization. Treatment meaning: therapeutic diphenylcyclopropenone sensitization with weekly scalp DPC. Specimen: whole blood, collected in connection with sensitization to the hapten diphenylcyclopropenone (DPC). The receptors derive from a woman in her 30s with alopecia areata. Some clones in this sample may be carry-over from other donors' samples.

In its sample, this clonotype was seen a few times. The chain links TRBV28 to TRBJ2-5; weak D call: TRBD2 (5 bases). The V and J ends lost 4 bases and 4 bases respectively, with 19 bases between them. Germline values: CDR1 MDHEN, CDR2 SYDVKM. CDR3 size: 16 residues. In nucleotides, the CDR3 is TGTGCCAGCAGTTCCCCAATTTATGAGGGCCCAGAGACCCAGTACTTC. It yields the protein CASSSPIYEGPETQYF.

This clonotype has ten or more counts. The chain carries TRBV11-2 and TRBJ2-1; D call uncertain. V gave up 5 bases and J gave up 0 bases, with 17 bases separating them. The CDR3 length is 17 residues. Germline assignment: CDR1 SGHAT and CDR2 FQNNGV. CDR3 DNA sequence: TGTGCCAGCAGCCCGGTTGCGTCGGCGAGCTCCTACAATGAGCAGTTCTTC. This sequence encodes CASSPVASASSYNEQFF.